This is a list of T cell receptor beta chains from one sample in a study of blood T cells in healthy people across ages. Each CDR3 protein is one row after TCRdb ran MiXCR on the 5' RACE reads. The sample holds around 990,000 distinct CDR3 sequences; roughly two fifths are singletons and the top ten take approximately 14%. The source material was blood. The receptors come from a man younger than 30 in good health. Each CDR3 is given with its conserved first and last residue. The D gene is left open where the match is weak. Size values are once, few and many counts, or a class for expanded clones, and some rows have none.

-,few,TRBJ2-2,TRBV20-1,TGCAGTGCAACCGAGGGGGGAAAGGGGGTCTCCGGGGAGCTGTTTTTT,CSATEGGKGVSGELFF
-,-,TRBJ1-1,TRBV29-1,TGCAGCGTGAGAAGACAGACCATGAACACTGAAGCTTTCTTT,CSVRRQTMNTEAFF
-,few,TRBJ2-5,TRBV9,TGTGCCAGCAGCCTACATGGGACGCACCAAGAGACCCAGTACTTC,CASSLHGTHQETQYF
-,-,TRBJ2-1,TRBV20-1,TGCAGTGCTCGCCGGGACTCAGGGGTTATCAGCTCCTACAATGAGCAGTTCTTC,CSARRDSGVISSYNEQFF
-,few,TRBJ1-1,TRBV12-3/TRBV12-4,TGTGCCAGCAGTTTTGAGGAGGGGCAAAACACTGAAGCTTTCTTT,CASSFEEGQNTEAFF
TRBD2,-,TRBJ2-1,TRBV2,TGTGCCAGCAGTGAAAGTTTTGGCGGGGGGGCGGACAATGAGCAGTTCTTC,CASSESFGGGADNEQFF
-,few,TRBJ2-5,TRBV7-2,TGTGCCAGCAGCTATCCTCGGGACGCAGAGACCCAGTACTTC,CASSYPRDAETQYF
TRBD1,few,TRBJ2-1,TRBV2,TGTGCCAGCAGAGGACAGGGCCTATACAATGAGCAGTTCTTC,CASRGQGLYNEQFF
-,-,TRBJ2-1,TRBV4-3,TGCGCCAGCAGCTATGCAGGCGACCCCTACAATGAGCAGTTCTTC,CASSYAGDPYNEQFF
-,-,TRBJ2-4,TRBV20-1,TGCAGTGCTAGAGATGGGACGGTAGCCAAAAACATTCAGTACTTC,CSARDGTVAKNIQYF
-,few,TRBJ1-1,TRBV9,TGTGCCAGCAGCGTCAGGGGCCACACTGAAGCTTTCTTT,CASSVRGHTEAFF
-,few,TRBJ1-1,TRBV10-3,TGTGCCATCAGTGAGGTAGGGACTGAAGCTTTCTTT,CAISEVGTEAFF
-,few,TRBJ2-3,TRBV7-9,TGTGCCAGCAGCCCCAGAGGGAATGGTTTAGATACGCAGTATTTT,CASSPRGNGLDTQYF
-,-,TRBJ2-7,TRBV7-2,TGTGCCAGCAGCTCCGGGATTATGCAGACCTACGAGCAGTACTTC,CASSSGIMQTYEQYF
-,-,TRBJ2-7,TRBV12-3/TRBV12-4,TGTGTCAGCAGCCCTCTTCTAGGGCGCGGGCGTTACGAGCAGTACTTC,CVSSPLLGRGRYEQYF
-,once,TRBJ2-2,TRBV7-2,TGTGCCAGCACCAAGGACAGAACGAACACCGGGGAGCTGTTTTTT,CASTKDRTNTGELFF
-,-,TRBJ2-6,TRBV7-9,TGTGCCAGCAGCGATCCCCTCAGGGGTCCCTACTCTGGGGCCAACGTCCTGACTTTC,CASSDPLRGPYSGANVLTF
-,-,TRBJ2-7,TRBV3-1,TGTGCCAGCAGCCGCTCAGTGGCGAGCGAGCAGTACTTC,CASSRSVASEQYF
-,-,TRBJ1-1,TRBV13,TGTGCCAGCACCCTATGGGGGCGAGGGGATGTTTCTATAGGAGCTTTCTTT,CASTLWGRGDVSIGAFF
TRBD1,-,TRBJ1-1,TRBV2,TGTGCCAGCAAAGCAGGGGGGGGAACTGAAGCTTTCTTT,CASKAGGGTEAFF
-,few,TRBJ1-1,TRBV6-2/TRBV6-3,TGTGCCAGCAGCCGAACCGAGACCAGACGGAACACTGAAGCTTTCTTT,CASSRTETRRNTEAFF
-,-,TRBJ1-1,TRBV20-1,TGCAGTGCTTTGGCGGGGAACACTGAAGCTTTCTTT,CSALAGNTEAFF